This is a list of T cell receptor beta chains from one sample in a study of a mutant IDH1 vaccine in newly diagnosed glioma. No antigen has been identified for these receptors. The assay was immunoSEQ multiplex PCR, and TCRdb's table has in-frame clones only and misses some. The table has some 25,000 clones, around 80% seen once. The input for sequencing was PBMCs, taken from a glioma patient whose treatment included an IDH1 peptide vaccine. The source of these receptors is a man aged 40-49 years with glioma. Some clones in this sample may be carry-over from other donors' samples. The CDR3 runs from the conserved cysteine through the conserved F or W. Each record gives: J gene, D gene, clone size, V gene, CDR3 protein, CDR3 DNA. A D gene is named only where the DNA matches it firmly. Not all rows give a size; the values are once, few, many and, for expanded clones, a class.

>TRBJ2-2|.|.|TRBV9
CASSVMAGSTGELFF
TGTGCCAGCAGCGTCATGGCGGGGTCCACCGGGGAGCTGTTTTTT
>TRBJ1-1|.|.|TRBV12-5
CASGLGQLHHTEAFF
TGTGCTAGTGGTTTGGGACAGCTCCATCACACTGAAGCTTTCTTT
>TRBJ2-7|.|.|TRBV9
CASSVKDGHPGPYEQYF
TGTGCCAGCAGCGTAAAAGACGGGCACCCTGGCCCCTACGAGCAGTACTTC
>TRBJ2-2|.|.|TRBV18
CASSPGMNTGELFF
TGTGCCAGCTCACCAGGGATGAACACCGGGGAGCTGTTTTTT
>TRBJ2-2|TRBD1|.|TRBV19
CASSMGQASGTGELFF
TGTGCCAGTAGTATGGGACAGGCGTCGGGTACCGGGGAGCTGTTTTTT
>TRBJ2-7|.|.|TRBV15
CATSVTRDIGGYEQYF
TGTGCCACCAGCGTGACGAGGGACATCGGCGGCTACGAGCAGTACTTC
>TRBJ1-1|TRBD1|once|TRBV5-1
CASSQGQELDEAFF
TGCGCCAGCAGCCAGGGACAGGAGCTAGATGAAGCTTTCTTT
>TRBJ2-7|TRBD2|.|TRBV10-2
CASNSATSGGSYEQYF
TGCGCCAGCAACTCAGCGACTAGCGGGGGATCCTACGAGCAGTACTTC
>TRBJ2-3|TRBD2|.|TRBV4-2
CASSQETSGGEDTQYF
TGTGCCAGCAGCCAGGAGACTAGCGGGGGGGAGGATACGCAGTATTTT
>TRBJ1-6|.|.|TRBV19
CASSQRGANSPLHF
TGTGCCAGTAGTCAGCGGGGGGCAAATTCACCCCTCCACTTT
>TRBJ1-2|TRBD1|.|TRBV5-1
CASSFSETRDSYGYTF
TGCGCCAGCAGCTTTAGTGAGACCCGGGACAGCTATGGCTACACCTTC
>TRBJ2-7|TRBD1|once|TRBV11-2
CASSPSGQAYEQYF
TGTGCCAGCAGCCCTTCGGGACAGGCCTACGAGCAGTACTTC
>TRBJ1-2|.|.|TRBV2
CASKGGIRFYSYGYTF
TGTGCCAGCAAAGGTGGAATTCGTTTCTATAGCTATGGCTACACCTTC
>TRBJ2-3|TRBD2|.|TRBV6-4
CASSDGTSSTDTQYF
TGTGCCAGCAGTGACGGGACTAGCAGCACAGATACGCAGTATTTT
>TRBJ1-1|.|.|TRBV6-9
CASSYRAHPRQNTEAFF
TGTGCCAGCAGTTATCGTGCCCATCCCCGACAGAACACTGAAGCTTTCTTT
>TRBJ2-3|.|once|TRBV10-3
CAISDPFRGGAEHTQYF
TGTGCCATCAGTGACCCTTTTCGAGGGGGGGCCGAGCATACGCAGTATTTT
>TRBJ1-2|TRBD1|.|TRBV29-1
CSVGQGIRGYGYTF
TGCAGCGTGGGACAGGGGATCCGAGGGTATGGCTACACCTTC
>TRBJ2-3|.|.|TRBV5-4
CASSFPVNTDTQYF
TGTGCCAGCAGCTTCCCTGTTAACACAGATACGCAGTATTTT
>TRBJ2-1|TRBD1|.|TRBV6-5
CASRGTAHNEQFF
TGTGCCAGCAGGGGGACAGCCCACAATGAGCAGTTCTTC
>TRBJ1-2|.|.|TRBV2
CASSEVRISGGYTF
TGTGCCAGCAGTGAAGTGAGAATATCGGGAGGCTACACCTTC
>TRBJ1-4|.|.|TRBV4-3
CASSQDTGMTEKLFF
TGCGCCAGCAGCCAAGATACAGGGATGACGGAAAAACTGTTTTTT
>TRBJ2-3|.|.|TRBV2
CASSRWGGLGDTQYF
TGTGCCAGCAGTCGCTGGGGGGGCCTAGGAGATACGCAGTATTTT
>TRBJ1-5|.|.|TRBV2
CASREFSREIQPQHF
TGTGCCAGCAGGGAGTTTTCAAGGGAAATTCAGCCCCAGCATTTT
>TRBJ2-1|.|.|TRBV4-1
CASSHGLVYEQFF
TGCGCCAGCAGCCACGGTTTAGTGTATGAGCAGTTCTTC
>TRBJ1-1|.|.|TRBV6-5
CASGRGLGTEAFF
TGTGCCAGCGGTAGGGGATTAGGCACTGAAGCTTTCTTT
>TRBJ1-4|TRBD1|medium-sized|TRBV5-1
CASSQTTGTTNEKLFF
TGCGCCAGCAGCCAGACGACAGGGACAACTAATGAAAAACTGTTTTTT
>TRBJ1-5|.|.|TRBV30
CAWGGTNQPQHF
TGTGCCTGGGGTGGCACGAATCAGCCCCAGCATTTT
>TRBJ2-3|TRBD1|.|TRBV6-6
CASRKGAATDTQYF
TGTGCCTCTCGGAAGGGGGCTGCGACAGATACGCAGTATTTT
>TRBJ1-4|.|.|TRBV6-5
CASTRQVGEKLFF
TGTGCCAGCACAAGACAGGTTGGCGAAAAACTGTTTTTT
>TRBJ1-5|TRBD1|few|TRBV11-2
CASSDGQGAQGQPQHF
TGTGCCAGCAGCGACGGACAGGGGGCGCAAGGTCAGCCCCAGCATTTT
>TRBJ2-7|.|.|TRBV15
CATSGGLGFYEQYF
TGTGCCACCAGCGGGGGACTCGGATTTTACGAGCAGTACTTC
>TRBJ2-1|TRBD2|.|TRBV7-3
CASSLAGGHKWDEQFF
TGTGCCAGCAGTCTAGCGGGGGGCCATAAGTGGGACGAGCAGTTCTTC
>TRBJ1-1|.|.|TRBV7-9
CASSLAGGRETEAFF
TGTGCCAGCAGCTTAGCGGGGGGCCGAGAAACTGAAGCTTTCTTT
>TRBJ2-5|.|once|TRBV5-6
CASSLAGGAETQYF
TGTGCCAGCAGCTTGGCTGGGGGCGCAGAGACCCAGTACTTC
>TRBJ2-1|.|.|TRBV5-6
CASSLLVRETYNEQFF
TGTGCCAGCAGCTTGTTGGTCAGGGAAACCTACAATGAGCAGTTCTTC
>TRBJ1-2|.|.|TRBV5-4
CASSFDGLHGYTF
TGTGCCAGCAGCTTCGATGGCCTCCATGGCTACACCTTC
>TRBJ2-2|.|.|TRBV23-1
CASSQSRGSPTGELFF
TGCGCCAGCAGTCAATCGAGGGGGTCCCCCACCGGGGAGCTGTTTTTT
>TRBJ2-5|.|.|TRBV4-2
CASSQTVSPGETQYF
TGTGCCAGCAGCCAAACAGTCTCCCCGGGGGAGACCCAGTACTTC
>TRBJ2-7|.|.|TRBV6-5
CASSRAAGGREQYF
TGTGCCAGCAGTCGCGCGGCAGGGGGGCGGGAGCAGTACTTC
>TRBJ1-1|TRBD1|.|TRBV10-3
CAISRQGTLNTEAFF
TGTGCCATCAGCAGACAGGGGACCCTGAACACTGAAGCTTTCTTT